This T cell receptor (beta chain) was sequenced in a study of OX40 agonist ivuxolimab in advanced cancers. Turning to the study itself: Eligibility admitted prior anti-PD-1, anti-PD-L1 or anti-CTLA-4 therapy; 35% to 40% had some. General study points: CD8+ T cells were the subset that, on average, had more expanded clones than CD4+.

Prior autoimmune disease or systemic immunosuppression barred patients. Clones were read by immunoSEQ multiplex PCR, and TCRdb kept only the in-frame ones, dropping some. Of tens of thousands of clones in the sample, more than 70% were seen once. V was pared by 6 bases and J by 7 bases, with 15 bases between. Per germline, CDR1 MNHEY and CDR2 SVGAGI. There are 14 residues in the CDR3. Regarding this clone: Antigen: not known.

This sequence joins TRBV6-5 and TRBJ2-2; D may be TRBD1 (6 bases). This receptor was taken from an adult with an advanced solid tumor such as melanoma, head and neck, liver or kidney cancer. Sequenced material: CD4+ or CD8+ T cells sorted from blood, taken in a trial of the OX40 agonist ivuxolimab. The CDR3 DNA reads TGTGCCAGCAGCCAGCAGGGGAAGAACGGGGAGCTGTTTTTT. Translating gives CASSQQGKNGELFF.